Here is one T cell receptor beta chain with its context. This entry comes from a study of shared clonotypes between healthy human individuals. Donors had no recently reported acute infections or vaccinations and were HIV-negative. The germline V gene has CDR1 MNHEY and CDR2 SMNVEV (reference sequence). The CDR3 contains 16 residues. The ends lost 1 base at V and 1 base at J; junction bases unmatched: 4. Libraries were prepared by immunoSEQ multiplex PCR; TCRdb keeps only in-frame clonotypes and omits some of them. The sample holds about 1 million clones, about 77% seen once. The chain uses TRBV27 and TRBJ1-5; TRBD1 matches at 7 bases. Material: memory CD4+ T cells sorted from blood. Subset here: CD45RA-negative fraction. The receptor's source is a man between 18 and 29 years old in good health. CDR3: CASSLFGTASNQPQHF. The CDR3 coding sequence is TGTGCCAGCAGTTTATTTGGGACAGCGAGCAATCAGCCCCAGCATTTT.